The next 3 T cell receptor beta chains were all read from a single sample in a study of monozygotic twins with inflammatory bowel disease. TCRdb re-called the 5' RACE reads; every CDR3 protein appears as one record, without DNA. The table lists some 150,000 distinct CDR3 sequences, with around 7.2% in the top ten. Sequenced sample: blood. The source of these receptors is a human donor with ulcerative colitis or Crohn's disease, or a healthy co-twin of an affected twin (not recorded which).

This chain joins TRBV7-9 and TRBJ2-2; the TCRdb D gene call, TRBD1, has no DNA to confirm it. The CDR3 has 15 residues. Germline CDR1 is SEHNR and CDR2 is FQNEAQ (reference sequence). The CDR3 sequence: CASSLGSGGTGELFF. Variable domain in full (rest from reference TRBV7-9 and TRBJ2-2): DTGVSQNPRHKITKRGQNVTFRCDPISEHNRLYWYRQTLGQGPEFLTYFQNEAQLEKSRLLSDRFSAERPKGSFSTLEIQRTEQGDSAMYLCASSLGSGGTGELFFGEGSRLTVL.

J is TRBJ2-3 and V is TRBV7-2; lacking DNA, the TRBD1 call made by TCRdb goes unchecked. Per germline, CDR1 SGHTA and CDR2 FQGNSA. The CDR3 length is 14 residues. The chain's CDR3 is CASSLVGGTDTQYF.

This rearrangement joins TRBV20-1 to TRBJ1-5. CDR3 length: 13 amino acids. CDR1 and CDR2 from the germline V gene are DFQATT and SNEGSKA (reference sequence). The CDR3 sequence: CSASSLSNQPQHF.